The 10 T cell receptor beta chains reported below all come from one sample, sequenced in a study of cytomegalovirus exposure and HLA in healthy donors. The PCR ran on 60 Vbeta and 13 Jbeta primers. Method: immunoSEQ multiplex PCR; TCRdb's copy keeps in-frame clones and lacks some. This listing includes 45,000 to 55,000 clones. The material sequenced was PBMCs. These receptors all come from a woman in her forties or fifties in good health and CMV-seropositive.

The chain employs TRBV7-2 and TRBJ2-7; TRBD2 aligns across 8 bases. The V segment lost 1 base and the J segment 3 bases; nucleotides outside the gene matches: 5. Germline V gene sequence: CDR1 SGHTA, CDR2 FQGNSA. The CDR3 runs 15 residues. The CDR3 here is CASSLGGTRGYEQYF. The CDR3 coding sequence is TGTGCCAGCAGCTTAGGAGGGACTAGAGGCTACGAGCAGTACTTC.

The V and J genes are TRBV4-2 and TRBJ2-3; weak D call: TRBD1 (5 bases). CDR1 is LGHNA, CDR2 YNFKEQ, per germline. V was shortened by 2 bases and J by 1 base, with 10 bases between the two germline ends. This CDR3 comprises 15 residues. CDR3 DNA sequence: TGTGCCAGCAGCCAATTTCCGACAGGCACAGATACGCAGTATTTT. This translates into CASSQFPTGTDTQYF.

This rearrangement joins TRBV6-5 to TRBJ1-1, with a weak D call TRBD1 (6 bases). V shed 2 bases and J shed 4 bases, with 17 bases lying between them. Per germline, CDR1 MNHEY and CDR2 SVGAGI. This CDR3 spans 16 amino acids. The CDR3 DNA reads TGTGCCAGCAGTTACACGTCCATTGGGACAACCACTGAAGCTTTCTTT. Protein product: CASSYTSIGTTTEAFF.

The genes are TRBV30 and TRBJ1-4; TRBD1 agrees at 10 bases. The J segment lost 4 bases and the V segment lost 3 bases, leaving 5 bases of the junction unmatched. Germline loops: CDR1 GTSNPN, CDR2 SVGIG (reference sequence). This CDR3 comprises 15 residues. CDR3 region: CAWSPRTGGNEKLFF. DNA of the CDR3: TGTGCCTGGAGCCCACGGACAGGGGGTAATGAAAAACTGTTTTTT.

DNA of the CDR3: TGTGCCAGCAGCTCTCAGCGGGGGGGCCCAGGTAATCGAGAGACCCAGTACTTC. Translating it yields CASSSQRGGPGNRETQYF. The rearrangement joins TRBV7-2 to TRBJ2-5, with 10 nucleotides matching TRBD2. The CDR3 totals 18 residues. Germline assignment: CDR1 SGHTA and CDR2 FQGNSA. J lost 4 bases, V lost 4 bases, and 15 bases had no gene match.

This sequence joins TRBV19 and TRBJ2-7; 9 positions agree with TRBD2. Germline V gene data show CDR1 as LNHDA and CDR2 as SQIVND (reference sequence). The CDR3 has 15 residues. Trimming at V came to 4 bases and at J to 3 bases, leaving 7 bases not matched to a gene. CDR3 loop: CASSKGLADVYEQYF. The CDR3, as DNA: TGTGCCAGTAGTAAGGGACTAGCAGACGTCTACGAGCAGTACTTC.

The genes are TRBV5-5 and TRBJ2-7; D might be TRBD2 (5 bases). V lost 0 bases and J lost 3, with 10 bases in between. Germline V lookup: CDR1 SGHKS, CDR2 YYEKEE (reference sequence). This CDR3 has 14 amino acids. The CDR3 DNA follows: TGTGCCAGCAGCTTGGGCTTCGGGGACTACGAGCAGTACTTC. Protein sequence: CASSLGFGDYEQYF.

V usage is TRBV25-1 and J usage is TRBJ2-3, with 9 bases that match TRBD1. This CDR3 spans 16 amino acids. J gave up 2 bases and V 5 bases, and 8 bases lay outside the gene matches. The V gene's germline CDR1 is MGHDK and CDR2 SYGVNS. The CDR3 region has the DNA TGTGCCAGCAGTCACACGGGACAGGGTAACACAGATACGCAGTATTTT. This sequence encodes CASSHTGQGNTDTQYF.

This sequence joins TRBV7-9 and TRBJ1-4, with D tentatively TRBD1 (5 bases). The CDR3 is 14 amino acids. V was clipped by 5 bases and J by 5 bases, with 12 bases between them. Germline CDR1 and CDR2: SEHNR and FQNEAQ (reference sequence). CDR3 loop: CASSPGTGNEKLFF. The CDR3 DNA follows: TGTGCCAGCAGCCCCGGGACTGGAAATGAAAAACTGTTTTTT.

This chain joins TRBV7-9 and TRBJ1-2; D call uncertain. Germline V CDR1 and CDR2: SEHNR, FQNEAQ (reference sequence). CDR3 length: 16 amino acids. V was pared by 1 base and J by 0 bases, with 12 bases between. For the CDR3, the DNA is TGTGCCAGCAGCTTAGATGGAGCTGAAGCTAACTATGGCTACACCTTC. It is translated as CASSLDGAEANYGYTF.